This T cell receptor (beta chain) appears in the sequencing data of a study of T cell changes during pregnancy in multiple sclerosis. Clones were sequenced by immunoSEQ multiplex PCR, and TCRdb holds only the in-frame ones, with some missing. The sample lists around 50,000 clones, 80% to 95% seen once, with 0.61% in the top ten. This CDR3 has 15 residues. In germline, CDR1 is SGDLS, CDR2 YYNGEE. Unmatched junction bases numbered 10, after V lost 6 bases and J lost 5 bases. This sequence was found in a female donor in good health, enrolled as a control in a pregnancy study. J is TRBJ2-3 and V is TRBV9; TRBD2 aligns across 9 bases. This material consisted of CD4+ T cells from peripheral blood mononuclear cells, taken after pregnancy. CDR3 region: CASNTGTSNGDTQYF. The CDR3 DNA is TGTGCCAGCAATACCGGGACTAGCAATGGAGATACGCAGTATTTT.